These T cell receptor beta chains were read from a single sample in a study of T cells in narcolepsy. TCRdb's copy holds only in-frame clones and misses some; the assay was immunoSEQ multiplex PCR. The sample shows tens of thousands of clones, 75% to 85% of them seen only once. Sequencing was performed on memory (CD45RA-) CD4+ T cells from blood. These receptors originate from a human donor in good health. Both conserved end residues are part of each CDR3. The order of the fields is CDR3 DNA, CDR3 protein, D gene, V gene, clone size, CDR3 length, J gene. D genes are given only for firm matches. Only part of the rows carry a size: once, few, many, or a class if the clone is expanded.

DNA: TGTGCCAGCAGCCCCGACTATGGACAGAAAGTCTACACCTTC; CDR3: CASSPDYGQKVYTF; D: .; V: TRBV7-2; size: .; length: 14; J: TRBJ1-2
DNA: TGTGCCAGCAGCCGACGTCAAGAGACCCAGTACTTC; CDR3: CASSRRQETQYF; D: .; V: TRBV6-6; size: .; length: 12; J: TRBJ2-5
DNA: TGTGCCAGCACTTTCCGGACCGTCGGCGAGCAGTACTTC; CDR3: CASTFRTVGEQYF; D: .; V: TRBV6-5; size: .; length: 13; J: TRBJ2-7
DNA: TGTGCCAGCAGTTTGAACAGGGCCTATAATTCACCCCTCCACTTT; CDR3: CASSLNRAYNSPLHF; D: .; V: TRBV27; size: .; length: 15; J: TRBJ1-6
DNA: TGTGCCAGCAGTTTGGGGAGTAGGAGAAACACCATATATTTT; CDR3: CASSLGSRRNTIYF; D: .; V: TRBV28; size: few; length: 14; J: TRBJ1-3
DNA: TGTGCCAGCAGCCCGCCCCCGGGCCTGGAGACCCAGTACTTC; CDR3: CASSPPPGLETQYF; D: .; V: TRBV7-3; size: .; length: 14; J: TRBJ2-5
DNA: TGCGCCAGCAACGATCTGGGACAGGGGCTTTCACCCCTCCACTTT; CDR3: CASNDLGQGLSPLHF; D: TRBD1; V: TRBV5-1; size: .; length: 15; J: TRBJ1-6
DNA: TGTGCCAGCAGTGAAGTTCTCCGGGACGAGCAGTACTTC; CDR3: CASSEVLRDEQYF; D: .; V: TRBV6-5; size: .; length: 13; J: TRBJ2-7
DNA: TGTGCCAGCAGCTCCCGGGGCCATGAGCAGTTCTTC; CDR3: CASSSRGHEQFF; D: .; V: TRBV7-3; size: .; length: 12; J: TRBJ2-1
DNA: TGTGCCGATTGGGGCTACACCTTC; CDR3: CADWGYTF; D: .; V: TRBV27; size: .; length: 8; J: TRBJ1-2
DNA: TGTGCCAGCAGGAAGGGGACCGCACATCAGCCCCAGCATTTT; CDR3: CASRKGTAHQPQHF; D: .; V: TRBV28; size: .; length: 14; J: TRBJ1-5
DNA: TGTGCCAGCGTAAAAGGGGGACTTTCCTACGAGCAGTACTTC; CDR3: CASVKGGLSYEQYF; D: .; V: TRBV28; size: .; length: 14; J: TRBJ2-7
DNA: TGCACCAGCAGCCAAGGACAAGGGTATATCGGCTACACCTTC; CDR3: CTSSQGQGYIGYTF; D: .; V: TRBV1; size: .; length: 14; J: TRBJ1-2
DNA: TGTGCCAGCAGCCAGACAGCACTGGGTCACACTGAAGCTTTCTTT; CDR3: CASSQTALGHTEAFF; D: .; V: TRBV7-2; size: .; length: 15; J: TRBJ1-1
DNA: TGTGCCAGTACAACGGGACAGGGGGGCACTGAAGCTTTCTTT; CDR3: CASTTGQGGTEAFF; D: TRBD1; V: TRBV19; size: .; length: 14; J: TRBJ1-1
DNA: TGTGCCACCGGCGGGGGATACGGGATGAACACTGAAGCTTTCTTT; CDR3: CATGGGYGMNTEAFF; D: .; V: TRBV15; size: .; length: 15; J: TRBJ1-1
DNA: TGTGCCAGCAGTGACCCAGGGGGCTCGGTTGGCTACACCTTC; CDR3: CASSDPGGSVGYTF; D: TRBD1; V: TRBV25-1; size: .; length: 14; J: TRBJ1-2
DNA: TGTGCCAGCAGACCAGGGGGTAATGTTGGGGAGCTGTTTTTT; CDR3: CASRPGGNVGELFF; D: TRBD1; V: TRBV28; size: .; length: 14; J: TRBJ2-2
DNA: TGTGCCAGCAGCCCCACCCGGACAGGCGACCTAGCCAAAAACATTCAGTACTTC; CDR3: CASSPTRTGDLAKNIQYF; D: TRBD1; V: TRBV13; size: .; length: 18; J: TRBJ2-4
DNA: TGTGCCAGCAGCGACCGTTACGGATATAATTCACCCCTCCACTTT; CDR3: CASSDRYGYNSPLHF; D: .; V: TRBV6-4; size: .; length: 15; J: TRBJ1-6
DNA: TGTGCCAGCAGCCTCGCGACGGGAGGTTCCTACAATGAGCAGTTCTTC; CDR3: CASSLATGGSYNEQFF; D: TRBD2; V: TRBV14; size: .; length: 16; J: TRBJ2-1
DNA: TGTGCCAGTAGTTCGGCAACTAATGAAAAACTGTTTTTT; CDR3: CASSSATNEKLFF; D: .; V: TRBV19; size: .; length: 13; J: TRBJ1-4
DNA: TGTGCCAGCAGCTTAGTGCGGGTAAAGCAGTTCTTC; CDR3: CASSLVRVKQFF; D: .; V: TRBV7-2; size: .; length: 12; J: TRBJ2-1
DNA: TGTGCCAGCTCACCAAACAAAGGTTCCATAGCTCCCTACGAGCAGTACTTC; CDR3: CASSPNKGSIAPYEQYF; D: .; V: TRBV18; size: .; length: 17; J: TRBJ2-7
DNA: TGTGCCAGCAGCTCTCCGGGACAGGGGTCCCACGAGCAGTACTTC; CDR3: CASSSPGQGSHEQYF; D: TRBD1; V: TRBV5-4; size: .; length: 15; J: TRBJ2-7
DNA: TGTGCCAGCAGCGCCCGGGACCAGATTTGGGAGACCCAGTACTTC; CDR3: CASSARDQIWETQYF; D: .; V: TRBV9; size: few; length: 15; J: TRBJ2-5
DNA: TGTGCCAGCGTCCCAGGGATAACTGAAGCTTTCTTT; CDR3: CASVPGITEAFF; D: .; V: TRBV5-8; size: .; length: 12; J: TRBJ1-1